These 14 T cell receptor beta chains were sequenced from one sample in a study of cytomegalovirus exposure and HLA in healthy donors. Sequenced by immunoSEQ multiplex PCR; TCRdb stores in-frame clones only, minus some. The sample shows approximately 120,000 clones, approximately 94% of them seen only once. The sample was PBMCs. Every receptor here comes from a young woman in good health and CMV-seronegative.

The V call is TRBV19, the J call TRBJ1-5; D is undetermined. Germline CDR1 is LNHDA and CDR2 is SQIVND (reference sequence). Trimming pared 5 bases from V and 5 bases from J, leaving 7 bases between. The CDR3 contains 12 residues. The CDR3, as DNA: TGTGCCAGTAGTCTCTACGATCAGCCCCAGCATTTT. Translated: CASSLYDQPQHF.

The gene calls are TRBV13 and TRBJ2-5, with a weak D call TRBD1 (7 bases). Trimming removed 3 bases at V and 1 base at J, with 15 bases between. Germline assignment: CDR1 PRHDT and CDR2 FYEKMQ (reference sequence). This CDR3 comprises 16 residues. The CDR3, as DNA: TGTGCCAGCAGCTTCTATCCAGGGGGGCCCCAAGAGACCCAGTACTTC. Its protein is CASSFYPGGPQETQYF.

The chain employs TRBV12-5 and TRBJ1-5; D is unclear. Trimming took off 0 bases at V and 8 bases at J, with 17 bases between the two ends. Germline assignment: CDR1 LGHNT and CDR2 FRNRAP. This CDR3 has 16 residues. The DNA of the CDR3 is TGTGCTAGTGGTTTGGTCCCAGCCAGGAACGTTAAGCCCCAGCATTTT. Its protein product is CASGLVPARNVKPQHF.

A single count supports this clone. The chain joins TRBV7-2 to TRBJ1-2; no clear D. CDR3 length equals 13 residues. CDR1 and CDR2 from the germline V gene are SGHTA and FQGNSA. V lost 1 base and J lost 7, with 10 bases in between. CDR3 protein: CASSLGTRLGYTF. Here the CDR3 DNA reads TGTGCCAGCAGCTTAGGGACTCGGCTTGGCTACACCTTC.

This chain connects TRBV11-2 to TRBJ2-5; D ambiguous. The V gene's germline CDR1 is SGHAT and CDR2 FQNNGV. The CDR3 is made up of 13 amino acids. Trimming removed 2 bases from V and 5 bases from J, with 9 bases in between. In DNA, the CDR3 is TGTGCCAGCAGCTTAACGATAAGCGAGACCCAGTACTTC. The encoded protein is CASSLTISETQYF.

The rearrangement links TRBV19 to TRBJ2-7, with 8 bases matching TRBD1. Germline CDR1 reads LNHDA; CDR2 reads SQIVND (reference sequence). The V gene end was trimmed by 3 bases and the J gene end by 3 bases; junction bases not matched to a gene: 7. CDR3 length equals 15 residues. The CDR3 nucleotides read TGTGCCAGTAGTATGGTTCCTGGACAGGGCTACGAGCAGTACTTC. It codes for CASSMVPGQGYEQYF.

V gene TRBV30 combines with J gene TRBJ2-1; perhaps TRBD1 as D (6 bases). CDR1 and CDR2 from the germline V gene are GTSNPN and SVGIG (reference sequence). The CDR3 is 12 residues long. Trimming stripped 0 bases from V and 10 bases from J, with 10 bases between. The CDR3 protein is CAWSVGAGEQFF. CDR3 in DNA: TGTGCCTGGAGTGTGGGGGCCGGGGAGCAGTTCTTC.

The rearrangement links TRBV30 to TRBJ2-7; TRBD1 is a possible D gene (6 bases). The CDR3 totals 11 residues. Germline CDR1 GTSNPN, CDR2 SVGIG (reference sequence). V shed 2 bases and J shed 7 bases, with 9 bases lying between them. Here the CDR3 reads CAWSRQEEQYF. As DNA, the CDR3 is TGTGCCTGGAGTCGACAGGAAGAGCAGTACTTC.

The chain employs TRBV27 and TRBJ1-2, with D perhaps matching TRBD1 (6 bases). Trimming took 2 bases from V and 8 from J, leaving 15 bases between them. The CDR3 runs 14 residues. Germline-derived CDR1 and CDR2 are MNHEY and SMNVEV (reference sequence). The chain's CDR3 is CASSLRPGVDGYTF. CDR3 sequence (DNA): TGTGCCAGCAGTTTAAGGCCAGGGGTGGACGGCTACACCTTC.

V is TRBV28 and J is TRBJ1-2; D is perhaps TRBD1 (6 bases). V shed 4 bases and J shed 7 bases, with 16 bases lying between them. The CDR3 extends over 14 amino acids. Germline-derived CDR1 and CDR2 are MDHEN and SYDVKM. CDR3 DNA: TGTGCCAGCAGTTCCGGAACAGGGTATTCTGGCTACACCTTC. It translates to CASSSGTGYSGYTF.

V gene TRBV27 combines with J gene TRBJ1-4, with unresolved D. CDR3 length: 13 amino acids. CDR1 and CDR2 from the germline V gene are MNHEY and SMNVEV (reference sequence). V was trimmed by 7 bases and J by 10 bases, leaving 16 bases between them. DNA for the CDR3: TGTGCCAGCATGGTAGGGAGGTCCGGAAAACTGTTTTTT. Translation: CASMVGRSGKLFF.

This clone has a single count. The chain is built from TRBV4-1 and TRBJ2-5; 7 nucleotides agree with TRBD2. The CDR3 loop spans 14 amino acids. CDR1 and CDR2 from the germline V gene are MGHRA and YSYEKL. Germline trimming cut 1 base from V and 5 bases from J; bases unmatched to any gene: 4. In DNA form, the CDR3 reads TGCGCCAGCAGCCAAGCCGGACTAGGGGAGACCCAGTACTTC. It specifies CASSQAGLGETQYF.

This chain's CDR3 is CASSLTSGGNTGELFF. The CDR3 DNA reads TGTGCCAGCAGCCTCACTAGCGGCGGGAACACCGGGGAGCTGTTTTTT. V usage is TRBV11-2 and J usage is TRBJ2-2, with TRBD2 matching over 8 bases. Trimming cost V 5 bases and J 1 base; bases outside gene matches: 6. Looked up from germline, CDR1 is SGHAT and CDR2 is FQNNGV. This CDR3 contains 16 residues. The entire variable domain, with the rest obtained from reference TRBV11-2 and TRBJ2-2, is as follows: EAGVAQSPRYKIIEKRQSVAFWCNPISGHATLYWYQQILGQGPKLLIQFQNNGVVDDSQLPKDRFSAERLKGVDSTLKIQPAKLEDSAVYLCASSLTSGGNTGELFFGEGSRLTVL.

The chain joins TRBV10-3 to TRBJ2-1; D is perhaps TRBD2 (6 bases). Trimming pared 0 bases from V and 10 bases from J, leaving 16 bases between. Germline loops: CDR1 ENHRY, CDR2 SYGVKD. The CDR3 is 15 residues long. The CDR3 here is CAISESTSPRGEQFF. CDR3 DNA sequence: TGTGCCATCAGTGAGTCGACGTCTCCCCGGGGGGAGCAGTTCTTC.